Listed here are 17 T cell receptor beta chains from one sample, sequenced in a study of blood T cells in healthy people across ages. Alongside a J-beta primer mix, a sample-barcoded 5' primer served in a second PCR lasting roughly 7 to 12 cycles. TCRdb analysed the 5' RACE reads with MiXCR anew, one entry per CDR3 protein. The profile covers more than 500,000 distinct CDR3 sequences, with about 25% appearing a single time and 3.6% taken by the ten largest. A further study also used this sample, focusing on T cells of mothers and their children.

The source material was blood. These receptors were taken from a boy aged 2-9 years in good health.

This clonotype was seen only a few times. V gene TRBV7-9 combines with J gene TRBJ2-5; no definite D call. The J call may be faulty, since TRBJ2-7 better matches the DNA end. Germline CDR1 and CDR2: SEHNR and FQNEAQ (reference sequence). The CDR3 loop spans 13 amino acids. The CDR3 loop is CASSLNSRDEQYF. DNA of the CDR3: TGTGCCAGCAGCTTAAACAGCCGAGACGAGCAGTACTTC.

In its sample, this clonotype was seen many times. The J gene is TRBJ2-5, the V gene TRBV5-5, with 8 bases aligning to TRBD1. The J call may be incorrect, as the DNA end agrees better with TRBJ2-1. CDR1 SGHKS and CDR2 YYEKEE come from the germline V gene (reference sequence). There are 13 residues in the CDR3. CDR3: CASSWTGFGEQFF. The CDR3 DNA sequence: TGTGCCAGCAGCTGGACAGGGTTCGGGGAGCAGTTCTTC.

This clonotype was observed a handful of times. The chain joins TRBV20-1 to TRBJ2-5; 8 bases fit TRBD1. Trimming at V came to 6 bases and at J to 3 bases, leaving 6 bases not matched to a gene. This CDR3 has 13 amino acids. Germline CDR1 reads DFQATT; CDR2 reads SNEGSKA (reference sequence). For the CDR3, the DNA is TGCAGTGCACGGGACAGGTTAAAAGAGACCCAGTACTTC. This translates into CSARDRLKETQYF.

This clonotype appeared once. V and J are TRBV20-1 and TRBJ1-3, with 7 bases matching TRBD1. J was trimmed by 3 bases and V by 0 bases; bases with no gene match: 14. CDR3 length: 18 residues. CDR1 is DFQATT and CDR2 is SNEGSKA in the germline V gene (reference sequence). Here the CDR3 reads CSAREVPGQVTSGNTIYF. DNA for the CDR3: TGCAGTGCTAGAGAGGTTCCTGGACAGGTCACAAGTGGAAACACCATATATTTT.

The chain employs TRBV5-1 and TRBJ2-7; D is undetermined. The V and J ends lost 4 bases and 0 bases respectively, with 8 bases between them. This CDR3 is built from 13 residues. Germline lookup yields CDR1 SGHRS and CDR2 YFSETQ. The DNA of the CDR3 is TGCGCCAGCAGCAAGGGCAGCTCCTACGAGCAGTACTTC. Encoded protein: CASSKGSSYEQYF. Full variable domain (rest looked up from reference TRBV5-1 and TRBJ2-7): KAGVTQTPRYLIKTRGQQVTLSCSPISGHRSVSWYQQTPGQGLQFLFEYFSETQRNKGNFPGRFSGRQFSNSRSEMNVSTLELGDSALYLCASSKGSSYEQYFGPGTRLTVT.

The chain recombines TRBV20-1 with TRBJ2-5; TRBD2 aligns across 10 bases. The germline CDR1 and CDR2 sequences are DFQATT and SNEGSKA (reference sequence). The CDR3 has 14 amino acids. After removal of 4 bases from V and 0 bases from J, the junction contained 2 bases not matched to a gene. CDR3 sequence (DNA): TGCAGTGCTACTAGCGGGGGATACCAAGAGACCCAGTACTTC. It codes for CSATSGGYQETQYF.

Details on this clonotype: This may stem from a read error, because a much larger clone lies one nucleotide away. The chain employs TRBV7-2 and TRBJ1-4, with 7 bases aligning to TRBD1. After removal of 5 bases from V and 8 bases from J, the junction contained 8 bases not matched to a gene. The CDR3 has 14 residues. CDR1 is SGHTA and CDR2 is FQGNSA in the germline V gene. The CDR3: CASSPEQGREKLFF. CDR3 in DNA: TGTGCCAGCAGCCCCGAACAGGGGCGGGAAAAACTGTTTTTT.

There are many counts of this clonotype. The gene calls are TRBV7-9 and TRBJ2-3; 9 bases match TRBD2. This CDR3 has 15 residues. The junction had 2 bases not matched to a gene; V was cut back by 2 bases and J by 2 bases. Germline V CDR1 and CDR2: SEHNR, FQNEAQ (reference sequence). The CDR3 DNA reads TGTGCCAGCAGCTTACTAGCGGGACCCACAGATACGCAGTATTTT. Protein: CASSLLAGPTDTQYF.

This clonotype has a count of ten or more. The CDR3, as DNA: TGTGCCAGCAGCTCGAACAGGGGGAATGAAAAACTGTTTTTT. Translated, it gives CASSSNRGNEKLFF. This chain joins TRBV7-8 and TRBJ1-4; 8 bases map to TRBD1. Germline V lookup: CDR1 SGHVS, CDR2 FQNEAQ. After removal of 4 bases from V and 5 bases from J, the junction contained 3 bases not matched to a gene. The CDR3 is 14 amino acids.

In this sample, this clonotype turned up a few times. This rearrangement joins TRBV13 to TRBJ2-7; 9 bases line up with TRBD1. This CDR3 is built from 14 residues. V gave up 4 bases and J gave up 4 bases; unmatched junction bases: 5. Germline CDR1 reads PRHDT; CDR2 reads FYEKMQ (reference sequence). The CDR3 sequence is CASSSGTGRYEQYF. The CDR3 bases are TGTGCCAGCAGCTCAGGGACAGGGCGATACGAGCAGTACTTC.

Here the CDR3 reads CSASPGAGYNEQFF. The CDR3 region has the DNA TGCAGTGCTAGTCCGGGGGCGGGGTACAATGAGCAGTTCTTC. The rearrangement joins TRBV20-1 to TRBJ2-1; D is possibly TRBD1 or TRBD2 (6 bases each). With 3 bases removed from V and 4 bases from J, the gap between germline ends came to 13 bases. Germline values: CDR1 DFQATT, CDR2 SNEGSKA (reference sequence). CDR3 size: 14 residues.

As regards this clonotype: Germline and junction disagree at one end, which may indicate a read error. The rearrangement links TRBV7-7 to TRBJ2-3; no clear D. Germline V CDR1 and CDR2: SSHAT, FNYEAQ (reference sequence). The CDR3 contains 14 residues. CDR3 amino acids: CASSLDAGSDTQYF. As DNA, the CDR3 is TGTGCTAGCAGCTTAGATGCAGGTTCAGATACGCAGTATTTT. The full variable domain, in which reference TRBV7-7 and TRBJ2-3 provide the parts outside the CDR3, is GAGVSQSPRYKVTKRGQDVTLRCDPISSHATLYWYQQALGQGPEFLTYFNYEAQPDKSGLPSDRFSAERPEGSISTLTIQRTEQRDSAMYRCASSLDAGSDTQYFGPGTRLTVL.

The chain's CDR3 is CASSLVWGGTEAFF. CDR3 DNA sequence: TGTGCCAGCAGCTTGGTCTGGGGAGGCACTGAAGCTTTCTTT. The chain carries TRBV5-6 and TRBJ1-1, with no clear D. The V and J ends lost 0 bases and 4 bases respectively, with 10 bases between them. The CDR3 sequence is 14 residues long. Germline assignment: CDR1 SGHDT and CDR2 YYEEEE.

A few counts support this clonotype. The V and J genes are TRBV5-1 and TRBJ2-5; no clear D gene. Germline-derived CDR1 and CDR2 are SGHRS and YFSETQ. This CDR3 has 13 residues. V was clipped by 2 bases and J by 4 bases, with 9 bases between them. The CDR3 nucleotides read TGCGCCAGCAGCTTTTTAGCCAGAGAGACCCAGTACTTC. Protein sequence: CASSFLARETQYF.

This clonotype occurred a few times. This chain links TRBV30 with TRBJ2-5; unclear D gene. The CDR3 runs to 15 residues. With 1 base removed from V and 5 bases from J, the gap between germline ends came to 17 bases. From germline, CDR1 is GTSNPN and CDR2 SVGIG (reference sequence). Written as DNA, the CDR3 is TGTGCCTGGAGTGCCCCTGACTCGGCTCCGGAGACCCAGTACTTC. It is translated as CAWSAPDSAPETQYF.

This clonotype was observed a handful of times. The chain uses TRBV7-9 and TRBJ2-1; D call uncertain. Per germline, CDR1 SEHNR and CDR2 FQNEAQ (reference sequence). CDR3 length equals 12 residues. V shed 4 bases and J shed 10 bases, with 11 bases lying between them. The CDR3 DNA follows: TGTGCCAGCAGCTCCGTTCAGTGGGAGCAGTTCTTC. As protein: CASSSVQWEQFF. Complete variable domain (other parts from reference TRBV7-9 and TRBJ2-1): DTGVSQNPRHKITKRGQNVTFRCDPISEHNRLYWYRQTLGQGPEFLTYFQNEAQLEKSRLLSDRFSAERPKGSFSTLEIQRTEQGDSAMYLCASSSVQWEQFFGPGTRLTVL.

This clonotype has only a few counts. The chain joins TRBV7-8 to TRBJ2-7; D remains unclear. The CDR3 spans 14 residues. CDR1 and CDR2 from the germline V gene are SGHVS and FQNEAQ. Trimming stripped 5 bases from V and 1 base from J, with 12 bases between. CDR3 residues: CASSENQISYEQYF. The CDR3 bases are TGTGCCAGCAGCGAAAACCAGATATCCTACGAGCAGTACTTC.